What follows are 20 T cell receptor beta chains derived from one specimen sequenced in a study of cytomegalovirus exposure and HLA in healthy donors. In the PCR, 60 Vbeta and 13 Jbeta primers were used. Method: immunoSEQ multiplex PCR; TCRdb's copy keeps in-frame clones and lacks some. The data contain about 99,000 clones, 66% of them seen just once; the ten biggest clones take up 2.5% to 4%. Sequenced: PBMCs. All receptors come from a woman aged 45 to 65 in good health and CMV-seronegative.

The J gene is TRBJ1-1, the V gene TRBV5-1; D is undetermined. Trimming removed 0 bases at V and 4 bases at J, with 13 bases between. The germline V gene encodes CDR1 SGHRS and CDR2 YFSETQ. CDR3 length equals 15 residues. The CDR3 protein is CASSLGTGSGTEAFF. The CDR3, as DNA: TGCGCCAGCAGCTTGGGAACGGGGTCCGGCACTGAAGCTTTCTTT.

This clone has just a few counts. The chain is built from TRBV4-2 and TRBJ1-3, with D maybe TRBD1 (5 bases). Trimming removed 5 bases at V and 0 bases at J, with 14 bases between. Germline CDR1 is LGHNA and CDR2 is YNFKEQ. The CDR3 has 16 amino acids. The CDR3 loop is CASSYSDIVSGNTIYF. The CDR3, as DNA: TGTGCCAGCAGCTACTCGGACATCGTCTCTGGAAACACCATATATTTT.

This clone was detected once. V usage is TRBV7-9 and J usage is TRBJ2-3; 9 bases fit TRBD2. Trimming removed 5 bases from V and 0 bases from J; junction bases left unmatched: 9. Germline loops: CDR1 SEHNR, CDR2 FQNEAQ (reference sequence). The CDR3 is 17 residues long. In DNA, the CDR3 is TGTGCCAGCAGCCAATTACTAGCGGGCGCTAGCACAGATACGCAGTATTTT. This sequence encodes CASSQLLAGASTDTQYF. Based on the CDR3 plus reference TRBV7-9 and TRBJ2-3, the full variable domain is DTGVSQNPRHKITKRGQNVTFRCDPISEHNRLYWYRQTLGQGPEFLTYFQNEAQLEKSRLLSDRFSAERPKGSFSTLEIQRTEQGDSAMYLCASSQLLAGASTDTQYFGPGTRLTVL.

V and J are TRBV30 and TRBJ2-1; D might be TRBD1 (6 bases). V lost 3 bases and J lost 6, with 9 bases in between. The CDR3 length is 12 residues. Germline V gene data show CDR1 as GTSNPN and CDR2 as SVGIG (reference sequence). CDR3 sequence: CAWRVQGNEQFF. In DNA form, the CDR3 reads TGTGCCTGGAGGGTACAGGGCAATGAGCAGTTCTTC.

The chain carries TRBV5-6 and TRBJ1-5, with 9 positions matching TRBD1. CDR1 and CDR2 from the germline V gene are SGHDT and YYEEEE. V gave up 3 bases and J gave up 7 bases; unmatched junction bases: 8. There are 15 residues in the CDR3. The CDR3 is CASSYGTGMWQPQHF. For the CDR3, the DNA is TGTGCCAGCAGCTACGGGACAGGGATGTGGCAGCCCCAGCATTTT.

The rearrangement links TRBV5-1 to TRBJ1-2; no firm D call. The germline V gene encodes CDR1 SGHRS and CDR2 YFSETQ. This CDR3 region has 14 residues. V lost 0 bases and J lost 6, with 12 bases in between. CDR3 coding DNA: TGCGCCAGCAGCTTGGCGTTGCGCCTGGATGGCTACACCTTC. Translation gives CASSLALRLDGYTF.

This clone was found a few times. This sequence joins TRBV6-4 and TRBJ2-5; 7 nucleotides align to TRBD1. Gene TRBJ2-7 matches the end of the DNA better, so the J call may be wrong. In germline, CDR1 is MRHNA, CDR2 SNTAGT. This CDR3 region has 15 residues. The chain's CDR3 is CASSNTGERAYEQYF. The CDR3 nucleotides read TGTGCCAGCAGCAATACAGGGGAAAGAGCCTACGAGCAGTACTTC.

V usage is TRBV2 and J usage is TRBJ1-1; perhaps TRBD1 as D (6 bases). V lost 7 bases and J lost 3, with 6 bases in between. CDR1 and CDR2 from the germline V gene are SNHLY and FYNNEI. The CDR3 is 11 residues long. CDR3 in DNA: TGTGCCAGCAAGGGGGACACTGAAGCTTTCTTT. Its translation is CASKGDTEAFF.

This chain connects TRBV4-2 to TRBJ1-2; TRBD1 matches 11 bases. The CDR3 is 17 residues long. The V and J ends lost 0 bases and 4 bases, in that order; junction bases with no gene match: 7. The germline gives CDR1 LGHNA, CDR2 YNFKEQ. The CDR3 nucleotides are TGTGCCAGCAGCCAAGAGGACAGGGGGCTTAGATCCTATGGCTACACCTTC. Protein: CASSQEDRGLRSYGYTF.

DNA of the CDR3: TGTGCCAGCAGCTTGGCTCGGACTAGCGGGGGCCGGGAGCTGTTTTTT. This translates into CASSLARTSGGRELFF. This chain links TRBV5-6 with TRBJ2-2; 13 nucleotides align to TRBD2. Germline loops: CDR1 SGHDT, CDR2 YYEEEE. Trimming took 0 bases from V and 9 from J; bases not matched to a gene: 5. The CDR3 totals 16 residues.

The CDR3 DNA reads TGTGCCAGGGGGGGGAGGGGGGATACGCAGTATTTT. Its translation: CARGGRGDTQYF. The chain uses TRBV6-9 and TRBJ2-3; the D gene is possibly TRBD2 (7 bases). Trimming shortened V by 9 bases and J by 6 bases, and 13 bases separated the two germline ends. This CDR3 spans 12 amino acids. CDR1 is MNHGY, CDR2 SVAAGI, per germline.

The gene calls are TRBV5-1 and TRBJ2-3; 7 bases agree with TRBD2. Germline CDR1 SGHRS, CDR2 YFSETQ. The CDR3 has 16 residues. The V segment lost 4 bases and the J segment 2 bases; nucleotides outside the gene matches: 10. The CDR3 loop is CASSRRASGLTDTQYF. In DNA form, the CDR3 reads TGCGCCAGCAGCCGGAGGGCTAGCGGACTCACAGATACGCAGTATTTT.

This clone was found a few times. The CDR3 region is CAINGQLNTEAFF. The CDR3 DNA sequence: TGTGCCATCAATGGACAGTTGAACACTGAAGCTTTCTTT. This chain joins TRBV10-3 and TRBJ1-1; a possible D gene is TRBD1 (6 bases). The CDR3 totals 13 residues. V dropped 7 bases and J dropped 0 bases, with 9 bases sitting between them. Germline V gene sequence: CDR1 ENHRY, CDR2 SYGVKD.

The V call is TRBV6-5, the J call TRBJ2-7; 9 positions match TRBD2. The V and J ends lost 7 bases and 1 base, in that order; junction bases with no gene match: 8. Per germline, CDR1 MNHEY and CDR2 SVGAGI. The CDR3 is 15 residues long. The CDR3 DNA reads TGTGCCAGCAAAAATAGCGGGGGCCGTTCCTACGAGCAGTACTTC. This translates into CASKNSGGRSYEQYF.

Concerning this clone: Other DNA sequences in this sample translate to the same CDR3. The CDR3 nucleotides read TGCGCCAGCAGCTCGGGACAGGGGGCCTACGAGCAGTACTTC. Its translation is CASSSGQGAYEQYF. The chain recombines TRBV5-1 with TRBJ2-7; the match to TRBD1 covers 11 bases. The V and J ends lost 3 bases and 2 bases, in that order; junction bases with no gene match: 1. The CDR3 covers 14 residues. The V gene's germline CDR1 is SGHRS and CDR2 YFSETQ. The full variable domain, its missing parts supplied by reference TRBV5-1 and TRBJ2-7, is KAGVTQTPRYLIKTRGQQVTLSCSPISGHRSVSWYQQTPGQGLQFLFEYFSETQRNKGNFPGRFSGRQFSNSRSEMNVSTLELGDSALYLCASSSGQGAYEQYFGPGTRLTVT.

The chain joins TRBV11-3 to TRBJ2-5, with 7 bases lining up with TRBD1. The CDR3 covers 16 residues. CDR1 is SGHNT, CDR2 YENEEA, per germline. Trimming at V came to 6 bases and at J to 1 base, leaving 11 bases not matched to a gene. The CDR3 reads CASRPTDRDSQETQYF. In DNA form, the CDR3 reads TGTGCCAGCAGACCTACGGACCGGGACAGCCAAGAGACCCAGTACTTC.

This clone was counted only a few times. The rearrangement uses TRBV5-7 and TRBJ1-5, with 7 bases matching TRBD1. TRBV5-7 is filed as an ORF, its function uncertain. Trimming removed 1 base from V and 5 bases from J; junction bases left unmatched: 9. CDR3 length: 16 amino acids. CDR3 protein: CASSLCPGQADQPQHF. For the CDR3, the DNA is TGTGCCAGCAGCTTGTGTCCCGGACAGGCCGATCAGCCCCAGCATTTT.

The CDR3 here is CAISDPGQGNEKLFF. For the CDR3, the DNA is TGTGCCATCAGTGATCCGGGACAGGGAAATGAAAAACTGTTTTTT. The chain couples TRBV10-3 to TRBJ1-4; 9 nucleotides line up with TRBD1. V shed 3 bases, J shed 5 bases, and the junction held 4 bases outside the gene matches. Germline V lookup: CDR1 ENHRY, CDR2 SYGVKD. CDR3 length: 15 residues.

The chain joins TRBV7-2 to TRBJ1-1; tentatively, D is TRBD1 (6 bases). The CDR3 sequence is 13 residues long. CDR1 and CDR2 from the germline V gene are SGHTA and FQGNSA. The ends were cut back, 1 base at V and 8 bases at J, with 11 bases in the middle. CDR3 bases: TGTGCCAGCAGCTTAGAGGGGGGGCGGGAAGCTTTCTTT. It encodes CASSLEGGREAFF.

V gene TRBV6-1 combines with J gene TRBJ2-5; the D is unclear. The CDR3 totals 13 residues. V was cut by 1 base and J by 4 bases, with 7 bases left in between. The germline gives CDR1 MNHNS, CDR2 SASEGT. The CDR3 DNA follows: TGTGCCAGCAGTGAAGGTGTCGGAGAGACCCAGTACTTC. This encodes CASSEGVGETQYF.